This T cell receptor (beta chain) was recorded in a study of graft-versus-host responses after intestinal transplantation. This CDR3 comprises 14 residues. Germline V lookup: CDR1 MNHNS, CDR2 SASEGT. Trimming removed 5 bases from V and 5 bases from J; junction bases left unmatched: 7. Notes on this clone: The antigen remains unidentified.

Method: immunoSEQ multiplex PCR; TCRdb's copy keeps in-frame clones and lacks some. The sample contains tens of thousands of clones, about 89% of which appear only once. The sequence was collected from a human donor who received an intestinal transplant. This chain links TRBV6-1 with TRBJ2-3; TRBD2 aligns across 7 bases. The sample here was unstimulated CD4+ T cells sorted from spleen or lymph node cells, taken before intestinal transplant. CDR3 sequence (DNA): TGTGCCAGCAGTCAGGGATGGGGGGGAGATACGCAGTATTTT. This codes for CASSQGWGGDTQYF.